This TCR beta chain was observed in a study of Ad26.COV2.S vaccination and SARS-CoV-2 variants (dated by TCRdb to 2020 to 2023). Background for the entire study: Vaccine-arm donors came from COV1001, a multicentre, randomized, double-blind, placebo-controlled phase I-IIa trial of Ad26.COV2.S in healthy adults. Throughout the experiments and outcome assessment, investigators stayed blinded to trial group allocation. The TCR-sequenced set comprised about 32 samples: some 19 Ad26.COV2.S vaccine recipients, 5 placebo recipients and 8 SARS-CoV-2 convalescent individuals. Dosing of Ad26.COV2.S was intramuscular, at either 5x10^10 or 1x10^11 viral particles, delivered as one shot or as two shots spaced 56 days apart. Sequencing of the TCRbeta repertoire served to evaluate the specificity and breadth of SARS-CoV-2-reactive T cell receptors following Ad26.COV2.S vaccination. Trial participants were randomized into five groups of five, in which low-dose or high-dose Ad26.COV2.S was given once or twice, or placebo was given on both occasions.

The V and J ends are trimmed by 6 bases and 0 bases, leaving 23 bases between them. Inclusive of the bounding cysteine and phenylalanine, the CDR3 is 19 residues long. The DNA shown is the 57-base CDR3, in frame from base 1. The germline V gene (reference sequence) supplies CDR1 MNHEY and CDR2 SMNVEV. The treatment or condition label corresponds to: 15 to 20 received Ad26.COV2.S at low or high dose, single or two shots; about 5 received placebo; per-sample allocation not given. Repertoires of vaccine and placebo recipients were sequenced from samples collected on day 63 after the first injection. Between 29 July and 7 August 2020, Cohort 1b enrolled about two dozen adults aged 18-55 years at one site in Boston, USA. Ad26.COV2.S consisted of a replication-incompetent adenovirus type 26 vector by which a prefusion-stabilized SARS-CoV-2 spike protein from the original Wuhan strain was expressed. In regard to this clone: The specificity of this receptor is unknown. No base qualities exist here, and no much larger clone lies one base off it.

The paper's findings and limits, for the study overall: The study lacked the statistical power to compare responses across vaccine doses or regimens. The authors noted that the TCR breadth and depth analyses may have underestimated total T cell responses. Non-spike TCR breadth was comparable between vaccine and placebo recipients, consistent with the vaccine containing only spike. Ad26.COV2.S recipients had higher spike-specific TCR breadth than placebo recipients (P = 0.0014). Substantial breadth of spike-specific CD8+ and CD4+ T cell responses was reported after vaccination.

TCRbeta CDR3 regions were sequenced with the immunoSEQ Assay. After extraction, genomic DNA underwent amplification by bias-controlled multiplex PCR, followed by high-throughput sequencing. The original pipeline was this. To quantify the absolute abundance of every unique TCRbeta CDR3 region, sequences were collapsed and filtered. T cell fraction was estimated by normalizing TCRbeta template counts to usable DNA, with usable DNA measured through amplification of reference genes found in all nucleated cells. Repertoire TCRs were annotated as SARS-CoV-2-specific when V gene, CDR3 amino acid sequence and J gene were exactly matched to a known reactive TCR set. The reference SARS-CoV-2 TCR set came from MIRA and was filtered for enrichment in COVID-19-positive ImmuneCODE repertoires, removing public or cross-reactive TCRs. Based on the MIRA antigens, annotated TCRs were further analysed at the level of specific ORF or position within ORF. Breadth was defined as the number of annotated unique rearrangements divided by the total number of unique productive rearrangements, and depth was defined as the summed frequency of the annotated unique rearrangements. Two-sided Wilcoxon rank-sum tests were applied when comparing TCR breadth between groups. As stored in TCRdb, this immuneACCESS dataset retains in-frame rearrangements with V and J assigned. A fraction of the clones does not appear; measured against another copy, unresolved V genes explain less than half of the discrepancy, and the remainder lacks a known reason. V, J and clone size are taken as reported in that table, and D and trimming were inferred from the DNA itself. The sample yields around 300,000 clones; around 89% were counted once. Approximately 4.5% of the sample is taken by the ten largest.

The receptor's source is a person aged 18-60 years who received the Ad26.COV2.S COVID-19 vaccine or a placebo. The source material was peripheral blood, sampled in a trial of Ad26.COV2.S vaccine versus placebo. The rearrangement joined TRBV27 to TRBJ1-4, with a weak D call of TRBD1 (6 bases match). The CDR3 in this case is CASRLRGYETLATNEKLFF. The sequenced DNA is TGTGCCAGCAGATTAAGGGGGTACGAGACACTTGCAACTAATGAAAAACTGTTTTTT.